These T cell receptor beta chains were read from a single sample in a study of tumor and adjacent non-tumor tissue in lung cancer. TCRdb analysed the multiplex PCR reads with MiXCR anew, one entry per CDR3 protein. Among 48,000 or so distinct CDR3 sequences listed, around 60% were seen once. Sequenced: distant non-tumor lung tissue. These receptors were obtained from a woman in her 70s with non-small cell lung cancer. CDR3s include the opening cysteine and the closing phenylalanine or tryptophan. Fields, in order: V gene, D gene, clone size, J gene, CDR3 DNA, CDR3 protein. The D gene is left open where the match is weak. Size is stated for part of the rows, as once, few or many counts, or as a class when the clone is expanded.

v_call: TRBV5-1
d_call: -
clone_size: -
j_call: TRBJ2-1
cdr3_nt: TGCGCCAGCAGCTTGTATTCTAGTGGGAGTGATGAGGAGTTCTTC
cdr3_aa: CASSLYSSGSDEEFF

v_call: TRBV20-1
d_call: -
clone_size: -
j_call: TRBJ2-3
cdr3_nt: TGCAGTGCTACCCCAGCGGCTAGCACAGATATGCAGTATTTT
cdr3_aa: CSATPAASTDMQYF

v_call: TRBV4-2
d_call: TRBD2
clone_size: -
j_call: TRBJ2-1
cdr3_nt: TGTGCCAGCAGCCGGGGACTAACGGGAGGGCCCCAGTTCTTC
cdr3_aa: CASSRGLTGGPQFF

v_call: TRBV7-8
d_call: -
clone_size: -
j_call: TRBJ2-4
cdr3_nt: TGTGCCAGCAGCTTGGGGGGTGTGGGCAAAACCATTCAGTACTTC
cdr3_aa: CASSLGGVGKTIQYF

v_call: TRBV28
d_call: -
clone_size: -
j_call: TRBJ2-2
cdr3_nt: TGTGCCAGCAGTTCCCGGGACGGGAGTGACTCCGGGGAGCTGTTTTTT
cdr3_aa: CASSSRDGSDSGELFF

v_call: TRBV12-3/TRBV12-4
d_call: -
clone_size: few
j_call: TRBJ2-7
cdr3_nt: TGTGCCGGCAGTTTATACGGCCACGAGCAGTACTTC
cdr3_aa: CAGSLYGHEQYF

v_call: TRBV5-1
d_call: -
clone_size: -
j_call: TRBJ1-1
cdr3_nt: TGCGCCAGCAGCGGGGGGGGTGTAGCAGGTACTGAAGCTTTCTTT
cdr3_aa: CASSGGGVAGTEAFF

v_call: TRBV5-6
d_call: -
clone_size: -
j_call: TRBJ2-2
cdr3_nt: TGTGCCGGCAGCTATGAGGGCCCCGCCGGGGAGCTGTTTTTT
cdr3_aa: CAGSYEGPAGELFF

v_call: TRBV6-1
d_call: TRBD2
clone_size: many
j_call: TRBJ2-7
cdr3_nt: TGTGCCAGCAGTGAAGGGAGCGGGAGGGCGTACGAGCAGTACTTC
cdr3_aa: CASSEGSGRAYEQYF

v_call: TRBV4-2
d_call: -
clone_size: once
j_call: TRBJ2-3
cdr3_nt: TGTGCCATCAGCCACTCGGACTATCGGATTGTGGATACGCAGTATTTT
cdr3_aa: CAISHSDYRIVDTQYF

v_call: TRBV29-1
d_call: TRBD1
clone_size: -
j_call: TRBJ1-2
cdr3_nt: TGCAGCGTTCAACAAGACATCCCGGGACAGGGAACCCATGGCTACACCTTC
cdr3_aa: CSVQQDIPGQGTHGYTF

v_call: TRBV10-3
d_call: -
clone_size: -
j_call: TRBJ1-5
cdr3_nt: TGTGCCTTCAGTGAGTCCGGTGGTCAGCCCCAGCATTTT
cdr3_aa: CAFSESGGQPQHF

v_call: TRBV28
d_call: -
clone_size: -
j_call: TRBJ1-5
cdr3_nt: TGTGCTAGCAAGAGGAGCAATCAGTCCCAGCATTTT
cdr3_aa: CASKRSNQSQHF

v_call: TRBV6-1
d_call: -
clone_size: -
j_call: TRBJ2-2
cdr3_nt: TGTGTCAGCAATGGACAGAGGAACACCGGGGAGCTGTTTTTT
cdr3_aa: CVSNGQRNTGELFF

v_call: TRBV7-3
d_call: -
clone_size: -
j_call: TRBJ2-5
cdr3_nt: TGTGCCAGCAGCTTAACGCACCTGGGGGGAGAGAGGGTGTACTTC
cdr3_aa: CASSLTHLGGERVYF

v_call: TRBV6-5
d_call: -
clone_size: -
j_call: TRBJ2-7
cdr3_nt: TGTGCCAGCAGTTACTCAGGGCACCAGGGCAGCGAGCAGTACTTC
cdr3_aa: CASSYSGHQGSEQYF

v_call: TRBV10-3
d_call: TRBD2
clone_size: -
j_call: TRBJ2-5
cdr3_nt: TGTACCATCCCGGGAGGCAGCGGGGGACTAGAAGAGACCCAGTACTTC
cdr3_aa: CTIPGGSGGLEETQYF

v_call: TRBV14
d_call: -
clone_size: many
j_call: TRBJ1-2
cdr3_nt: TGTGCCAGCAGCCAATTACAACTTGCTAACTATGGCTACACCTTC
cdr3_aa: CASSQLQLANYGYTF

v_call: TRBV5-4
d_call: -
clone_size: many
j_call: TRBJ2-5
cdr3_nt: TGTGCCAGCAGCACAGCTCAAGAGACCCAGTACTTC
cdr3_aa: CASSTAQETQYF

v_call: TRBV5-1
d_call: -
clone_size: -
j_call: TRBJ1-4
cdr3_nt: TGCGCCAGCAGCTTCGAGGGAGGTGGGGGTGAAAAACTGTTTTTT
cdr3_aa: CASSFEGGGGEKLFF

v_call: TRBV7-9
d_call: -
clone_size: many
j_call: TRBJ2-7
cdr3_nt: TGTGCCAGCAGCTCCAAAAACACAGGGCTCGACGAGCAGTACTTC
cdr3_aa: CASSSKNTGLDEQYF

v_call: TRBV10-3
d_call: -
clone_size: -
j_call: TRBJ2-2
cdr3_nt: TGTGCCATCAATGTCCAGGGGAACACCGGGGAGCTGTTTTTT
cdr3_aa: CAINVQGNTGELFF

v_call: TRBV6-5
d_call: TRBD1
clone_size: many
j_call: TRBJ2-2
cdr3_nt: TGTGCCAGCAGGACCGGGACAGACTCCGGGGAGCTGTTTTTT
cdr3_aa: CASRTGTDSGELFF

v_call: TRBV11-3
d_call: TRBD1
clone_size: -
j_call: TRBJ2-1
cdr3_nt: TGTGCCAGCAGCTTGGGGACAGGGAGATACGAGCAGTTCTTC
cdr3_aa: CASSLGTGRYEQFF

v_call: TRBV4-1
d_call: TRBD2
clone_size: -
j_call: TRBJ2-7
cdr3_nt: TGCGCCAACTGCCACCCAGGACTAGCGGGAGGGCCAGATTTTTACGAGCAGTACTTC
cdr3_aa: CANCHPGLAGGPDFYEQYF

v_call: TRBV6-1
d_call: -
clone_size: many
j_call: TRBJ2-5
cdr3_nt: TGTGCCAGCAGTGAAGGGGCGACAGGTGGAGAGACCCAGTACTTC
cdr3_aa: CASSEGATGGETQYF

v_call: TRBV12-3/TRBV12-4
d_call: -
clone_size: -
j_call: TRBJ2-2
cdr3_nt: TGTACCAGCAGTTTCCGGCCTGAGGAGCTCTTTTTT
cdr3_aa: CTSSFRPEELFF

v_call: TRBV5-1
d_call: -
clone_size: -
j_call: TRBJ2-2
cdr3_nt: TGCGCCAGCAGCCGAAGACCAAGCACCGGGGAGCTGTTTTTT
cdr3_aa: CASSRRPSTGELFF

v_call: TRBV5-6
d_call: -
clone_size: many
j_call: TRBJ1-1
cdr3_nt: TGTGCCAGCAGCTCCGGACCCGGTGTAGCTTTCTTT
cdr3_aa: CASSSGPGVAFF

v_call: TRBV29-1
d_call: TRBD1
clone_size: medium-sized
j_call: TRBJ1-2
cdr3_nt: TGCAGCTCACAGGGGTACTATGGCTACACCTTC
cdr3_aa: CSSQGYYGYTF

v_call: TRBV10-1
d_call: -
clone_size: -
j_call: TRBJ2-1
cdr3_nt: TGCGCCAGCAGCTTGGACGGAAACAATGAGAAGATCTTC
cdr3_aa: CASSLDGNNEKIF

v_call: TRBV5-6
d_call: -
clone_size: -
j_call: TRBJ2-4
cdr3_nt: TGTGCCAGCAGCTTGCCCAGGGCATTTGTAGCCAAAAACATTCATTACTTC
cdr3_aa: CASSLPRAFVAKNIHYF

v_call: TRBV7-9
d_call: -
clone_size: few
j_call: TRBJ2-1
cdr3_nt: TGTGCCAGCAGCGTAAACCTAGCAAATCGTTACAATGAGCAGTTCTTC
cdr3_aa: CASSVNLANRYNEQFF

v_call: TRBV5-1
d_call: TRBD2
clone_size: -
j_call: TRBJ2-7
cdr3_nt: TGCGCCAGCAGCTCCCCAGGACTAGAATCCTGCGAGCAGTACTTC
cdr3_aa: CASSSPGLESCEQYF

v_call: TRBV28
d_call: TRBD2
clone_size: many
j_call: TRBJ2-1
cdr3_nt: TGTGCCAGCAGTTTGATGCGGGAGGGGAGATACAATGAGCAGTTCTTC
cdr3_aa: CASSLMREGRYNEQFF

v_call: TRBV28
d_call: -
clone_size: many
j_call: TRBJ2-5
cdr3_nt: TGTGCCAGCACTGAAGGCAGAAGAGAGACCCAGTACTTC
cdr3_aa: CASTEGRRETQYF

v_call: TRBV11-3
d_call: TRBD2
clone_size: -
j_call: TRBJ2-1
cdr3_nt: TGCGCCAGCGGCTTATGGGGGACTAGCGGTGGCAAACAGTTCTTC
cdr3_aa: CASGLWGTSGGKQFF

v_call: TRBV6-5
d_call: -
clone_size: -
j_call: TRBJ2-2
cdr3_nt: TGTGCCAGCAGCCGAGGACGGGGAATCTCCACCGGGGAGTTGTTTTTT
cdr3_aa: CASSRGRGISTGELFF

v_call: TRBV29-1
d_call: -
clone_size: medium-sized
j_call: TRBJ2-5
cdr3_nt: TGCAGCACACGACGGGGCGGCGGAGAGACCCAGTACTTC
cdr3_aa: CSTRRGGGETQYF

v_call: TRBV12-3/TRBV12-4
d_call: TRBD2
clone_size: -
j_call: TRBJ2-3
cdr3_nt: TGTGTCAGCAGTTTCCTGTGCGGGAGTGATACAGATACGCAGTATTTT
cdr3_aa: CVSSFLCGSDTDTQYF

v_call: TRBV20-1
d_call: TRBD2
clone_size: -
j_call: TRBJ2-5
cdr3_nt: TGCAGTGCTAGAACGGGAGGGGGGTCAGAGGCCCAGTATTTC
cdr3_aa: CSARTGGGSEAQYF

v_call: TRBV5-4
d_call: TRBD1
clone_size: -
j_call: TRBJ1-2
cdr3_nt: TGTACCAGCGGCTTGAGGGGGCCAGGGGTTGCTGGCTACACCTTC
cdr3_aa: CTSGLRGPGVAGYTF

v_call: TRBV5-4
d_call: TRBD1
clone_size: -
j_call: TRBJ2-6
cdr3_nt: TGTGCCAGCAGCTTAGATACAGGGGACGGGGCCAACGTCCTGACTTTC
cdr3_aa: CASSLDTGDGANVLTF

v_call: TRBV7-2
d_call: TRBD1
clone_size: -
j_call: TRBJ2-7
cdr3_nt: TGTGCCAGCAGCTTATCCGGGACAGGGGGCTTCTACGAGCAGTACTTC
cdr3_aa: CASSLSGTGGFYEQYF

v_call: TRBV5-1
d_call: -
clone_size: many
j_call: TRBJ2-1
cdr3_nt: TGCGCCAGCAGCTTGAGGCAGGGAGCCTACAATGAGCAGTTCTTC
cdr3_aa: CASSLRQGAYNEQFF

v_call: TRBV19
d_call: -
clone_size: -
j_call: TRBJ1-2
cdr3_nt: TGTGCCAGTAGTCCAGCAAGTCGCTATGGCTACACCTTC
cdr3_aa: CASSPASRYGYTF